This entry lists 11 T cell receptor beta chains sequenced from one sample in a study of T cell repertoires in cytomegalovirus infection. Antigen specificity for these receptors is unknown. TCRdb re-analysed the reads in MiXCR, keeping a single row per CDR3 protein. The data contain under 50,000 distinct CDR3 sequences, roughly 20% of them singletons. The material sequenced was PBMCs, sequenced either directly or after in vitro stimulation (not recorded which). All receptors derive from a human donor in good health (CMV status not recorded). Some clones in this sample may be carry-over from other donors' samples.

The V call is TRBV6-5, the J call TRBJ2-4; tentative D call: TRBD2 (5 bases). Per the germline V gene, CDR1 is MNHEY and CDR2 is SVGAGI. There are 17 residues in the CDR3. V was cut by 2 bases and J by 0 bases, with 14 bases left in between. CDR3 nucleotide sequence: TGTGCCAGCAGTTACAGGCGAGGAGGCCTAGCCAAAAACATTCAGTACTTC. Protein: CASSYRRGGLAKNIQYF.

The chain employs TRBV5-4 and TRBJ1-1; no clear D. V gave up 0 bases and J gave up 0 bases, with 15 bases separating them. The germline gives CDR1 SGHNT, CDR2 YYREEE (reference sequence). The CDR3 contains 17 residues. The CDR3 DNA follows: TGTGCCAGCAGCTTGGCCGTGGGATGGCCCATGAACACTGAAGCTTTCTTT. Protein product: CASSLAVGWPMNTEAFF.

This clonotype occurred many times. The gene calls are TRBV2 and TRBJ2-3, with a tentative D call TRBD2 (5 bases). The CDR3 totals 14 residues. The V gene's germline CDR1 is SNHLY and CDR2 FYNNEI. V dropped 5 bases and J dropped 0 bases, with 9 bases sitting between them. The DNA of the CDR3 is TGTGCCAGCAGTCCCGGACTGAGCACAGATACGCAGTATTTT. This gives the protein CASSPGLSTDTQYF.

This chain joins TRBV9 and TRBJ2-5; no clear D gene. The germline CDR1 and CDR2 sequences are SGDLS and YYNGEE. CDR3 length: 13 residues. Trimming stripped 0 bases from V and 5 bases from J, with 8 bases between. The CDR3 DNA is TGTGCCAGCAGCGTAGGCGGATGGGAGACCCAGTACTTC. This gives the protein CASSVGGWETQYF.

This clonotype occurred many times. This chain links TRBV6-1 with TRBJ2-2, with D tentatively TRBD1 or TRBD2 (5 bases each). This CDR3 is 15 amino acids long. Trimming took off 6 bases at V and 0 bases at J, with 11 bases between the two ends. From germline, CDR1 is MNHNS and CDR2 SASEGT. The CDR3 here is CASRPGTTNTGELFF. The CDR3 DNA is TGTGCCAGCAGGCCCGGGACCACGAACACCGGGGAGCTGTTTTTT.

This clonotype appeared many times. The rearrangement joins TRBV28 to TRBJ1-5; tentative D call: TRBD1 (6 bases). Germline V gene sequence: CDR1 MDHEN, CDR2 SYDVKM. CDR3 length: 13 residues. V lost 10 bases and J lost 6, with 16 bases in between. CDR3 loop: CATTPLGGQPQHF. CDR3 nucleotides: TGTGCCACGACACCTCTAGGGGGTCAGCCCCAGCATTTT.

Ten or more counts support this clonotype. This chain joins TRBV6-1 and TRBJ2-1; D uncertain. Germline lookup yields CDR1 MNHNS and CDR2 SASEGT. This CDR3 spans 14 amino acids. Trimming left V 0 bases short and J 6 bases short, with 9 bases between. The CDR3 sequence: CASSEASVVNEQFF. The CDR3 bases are TGTGCCAGCAGTGAAGCGTCGGTTGTCAATGAGCAGTTCTTC.

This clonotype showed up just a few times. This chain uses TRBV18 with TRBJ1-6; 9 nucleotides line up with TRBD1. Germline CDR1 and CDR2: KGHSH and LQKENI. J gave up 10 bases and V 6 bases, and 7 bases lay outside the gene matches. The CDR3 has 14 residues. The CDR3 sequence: CASSPDRGRSPLHF. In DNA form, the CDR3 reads TGTGCCAGCTCCCCGGACAGGGGACGCTCACCCCTCCACTTT.

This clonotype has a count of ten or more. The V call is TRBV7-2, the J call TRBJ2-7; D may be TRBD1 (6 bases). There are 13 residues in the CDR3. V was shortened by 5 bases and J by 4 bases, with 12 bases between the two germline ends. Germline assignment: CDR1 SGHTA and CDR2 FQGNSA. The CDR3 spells CASSDGTTYEQYF. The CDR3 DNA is TGTGCCAGCAGCGACGGGACAACATACGAGCAGTACTTC.

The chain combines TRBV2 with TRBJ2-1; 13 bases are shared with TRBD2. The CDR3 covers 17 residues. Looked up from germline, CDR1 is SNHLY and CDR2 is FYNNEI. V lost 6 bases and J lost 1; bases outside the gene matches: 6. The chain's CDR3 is CASRGLAGLPSYNEQFF. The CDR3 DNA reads TGTGCCAGCAGGGGACTAGCGGGGTTGCCTTCCTACAATGAGCAGTTCTTC.

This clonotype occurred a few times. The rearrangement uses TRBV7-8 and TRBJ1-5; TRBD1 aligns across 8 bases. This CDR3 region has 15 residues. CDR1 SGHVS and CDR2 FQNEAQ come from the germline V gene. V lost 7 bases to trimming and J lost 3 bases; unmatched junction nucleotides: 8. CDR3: CASTRGRGLNQPQHF. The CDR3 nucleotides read TGTGCCAGCACCAGAGGCAGGGGGCTCAATCAGCCCCAGCATTTT.